This TCR beta chain came from a study of T-cell memory formation after mild COVID-19. Findings of the study overall: CD4+ clones that contracted lay mainly in CM and EM; CD8+ ones lay in EMRA.

Constant-segment primers and 5'RACE yielded cDNA libraries for TCR alpha and TCR beta, each carrying sample barcodes and UMIs. TCRdb recomputed calls from the 5' RACE reads with MiXCR, one row per CDR3 protein. The sample carries hundreds of thousands of distinct CDR3 sequences, about 16% recorded once. The table lists this clonotype with a few counts. The target antigen is unknown. What was sequenced was PBMCs or a T cell subset sorted from them (not recorded which). This clonotype was sampled from a man between 18 and 29 years old who had mild COVID-19 (a few samples of this study predate the infection). Cell type and time point are not known.

CDR3 protein: CASSPYTGADTGELFF. CDR3 coding DNA: TGTGCCAGCAGTCCATATACAGGGGCGGACACCGGGGAGCTGTTTTTT. The V and J genes are TRBV6-5 and TRBJ2-2; TRBD1 matches at 7 bases. The J segment lost 3 bases and the V segment lost 5 bases, leaving 9 bases of the junction unmatched. Germline CDR1 and CDR2: MNHEY and SVGAGI. CDR3 length: 16 residues.